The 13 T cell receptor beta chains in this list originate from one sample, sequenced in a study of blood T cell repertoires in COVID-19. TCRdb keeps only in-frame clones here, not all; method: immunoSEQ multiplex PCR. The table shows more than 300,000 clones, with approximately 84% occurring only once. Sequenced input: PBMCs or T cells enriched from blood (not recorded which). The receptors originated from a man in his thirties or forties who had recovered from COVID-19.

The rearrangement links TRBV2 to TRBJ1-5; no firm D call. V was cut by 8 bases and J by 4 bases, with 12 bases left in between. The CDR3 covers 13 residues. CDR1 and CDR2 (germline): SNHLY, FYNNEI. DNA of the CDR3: TGTGCCAGCCGGGATCATAGGAATCAGCCCCAGCATTTT. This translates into CASRDHRNQPQHF.

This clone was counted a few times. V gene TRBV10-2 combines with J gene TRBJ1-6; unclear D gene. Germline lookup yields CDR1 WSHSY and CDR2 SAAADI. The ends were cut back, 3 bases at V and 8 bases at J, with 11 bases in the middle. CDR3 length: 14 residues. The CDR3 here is CASSEVSVYSPLHF. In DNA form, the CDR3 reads TGCGCCAGCAGTGAAGTCTCGGTCTATTCACCCCTCCACTTT.

Written as DNA, the CDR3 is TGTGCCAGCGCGACAGGCCTCTCTGGAAACACCATATATTTT. Its translation is CASATGLSGNTIYF. The rearrangement uses TRBV18 and TRBJ1-3; maybe TRBD1 (6 bases). Germline V gene sequence: CDR1 KGHSH, CDR2 LQKENI. This CDR3 contains 14 residues. Trimming pared 8 bases from V and 0 bases from J, leaving 11 bases between.

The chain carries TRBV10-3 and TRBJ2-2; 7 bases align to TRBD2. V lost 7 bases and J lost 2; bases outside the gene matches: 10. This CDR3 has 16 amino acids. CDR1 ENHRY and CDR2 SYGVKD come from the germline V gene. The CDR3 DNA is TGTGCCATCAACCCTAGCGGAGGAAGTAACACCGGGGAGCTGTTTTTT. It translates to CAINPSGGSNTGELFF.

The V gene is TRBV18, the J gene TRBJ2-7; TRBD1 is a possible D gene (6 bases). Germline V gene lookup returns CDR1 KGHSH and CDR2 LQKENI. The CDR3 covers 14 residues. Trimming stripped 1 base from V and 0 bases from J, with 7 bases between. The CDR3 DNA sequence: TGTGCCAGCTCACCACGGGGGCCCTCCTACGAGCAGTACTTC. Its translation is CASSPRGPSYEQYF.

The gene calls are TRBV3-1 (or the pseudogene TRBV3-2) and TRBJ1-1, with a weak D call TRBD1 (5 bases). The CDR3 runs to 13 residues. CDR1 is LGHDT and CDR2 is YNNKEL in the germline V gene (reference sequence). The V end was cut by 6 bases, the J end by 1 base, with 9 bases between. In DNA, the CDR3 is TGTGCCAGCAGACGAGGACAGAACACTGAAGCTTTCTTT. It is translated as CASRRGQNTEAFF.

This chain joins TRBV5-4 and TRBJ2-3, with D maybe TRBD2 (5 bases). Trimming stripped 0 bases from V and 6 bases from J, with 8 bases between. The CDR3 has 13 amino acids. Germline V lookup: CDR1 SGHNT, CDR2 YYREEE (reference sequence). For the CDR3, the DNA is TGTGCCAGCAGCTTGGAGGCGGGTGATACGCAGTATTTT. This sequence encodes CASSLEAGDTQYF.

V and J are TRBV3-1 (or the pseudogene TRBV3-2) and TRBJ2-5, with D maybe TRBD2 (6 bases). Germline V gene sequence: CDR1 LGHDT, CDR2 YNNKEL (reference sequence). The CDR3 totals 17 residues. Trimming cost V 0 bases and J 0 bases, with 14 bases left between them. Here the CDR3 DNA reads TGTGCCAGCAGCCAAGATTTATCGGGAGCGTACCAAGAGACCCAGTACTTC. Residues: CASSQDLSGAYQETQYF.

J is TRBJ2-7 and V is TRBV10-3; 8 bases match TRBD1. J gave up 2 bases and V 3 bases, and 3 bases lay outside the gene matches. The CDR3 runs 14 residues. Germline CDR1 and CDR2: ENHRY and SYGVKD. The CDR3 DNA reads TGTGCCATCAGTGAACGACAGGGGCCCTACGAGCAGTACTTC. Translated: CAISERQGPYEQYF.

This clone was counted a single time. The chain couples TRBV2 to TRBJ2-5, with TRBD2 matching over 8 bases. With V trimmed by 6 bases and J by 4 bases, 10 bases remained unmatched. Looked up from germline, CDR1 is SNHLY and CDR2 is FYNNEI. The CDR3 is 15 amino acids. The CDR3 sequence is CASRFRTSIRETQYF. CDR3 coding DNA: TGTGCCAGCAGGTTTAGGACTAGCATCCGAGAGACCCAGTACTTC.

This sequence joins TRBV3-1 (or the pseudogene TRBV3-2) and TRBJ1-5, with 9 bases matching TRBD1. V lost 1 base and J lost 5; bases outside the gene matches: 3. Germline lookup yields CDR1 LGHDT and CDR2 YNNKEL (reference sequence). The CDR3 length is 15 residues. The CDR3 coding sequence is TGTGCCAGCAGCCAAGGGACAGGGGTTTATCAGCCCCAGCATTTT. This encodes CASSQGTGVYQPQHF.

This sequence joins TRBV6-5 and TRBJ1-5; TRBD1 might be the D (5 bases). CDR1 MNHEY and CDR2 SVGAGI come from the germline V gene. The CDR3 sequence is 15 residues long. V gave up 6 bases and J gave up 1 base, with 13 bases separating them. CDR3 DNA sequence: TGTGCCAGCAGCGCCCTTGGGGGGAGCAATCAGCCCCAGCATTTT. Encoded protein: CASSALGGSNQPQHF.

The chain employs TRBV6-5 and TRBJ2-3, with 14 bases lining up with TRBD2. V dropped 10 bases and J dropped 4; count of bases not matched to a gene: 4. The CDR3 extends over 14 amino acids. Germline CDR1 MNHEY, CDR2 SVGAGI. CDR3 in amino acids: CATATSGGADTQYF. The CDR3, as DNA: TGTGCCACCGCGACTAGCGGGGGGGCAGATACGCAGTATTTT.